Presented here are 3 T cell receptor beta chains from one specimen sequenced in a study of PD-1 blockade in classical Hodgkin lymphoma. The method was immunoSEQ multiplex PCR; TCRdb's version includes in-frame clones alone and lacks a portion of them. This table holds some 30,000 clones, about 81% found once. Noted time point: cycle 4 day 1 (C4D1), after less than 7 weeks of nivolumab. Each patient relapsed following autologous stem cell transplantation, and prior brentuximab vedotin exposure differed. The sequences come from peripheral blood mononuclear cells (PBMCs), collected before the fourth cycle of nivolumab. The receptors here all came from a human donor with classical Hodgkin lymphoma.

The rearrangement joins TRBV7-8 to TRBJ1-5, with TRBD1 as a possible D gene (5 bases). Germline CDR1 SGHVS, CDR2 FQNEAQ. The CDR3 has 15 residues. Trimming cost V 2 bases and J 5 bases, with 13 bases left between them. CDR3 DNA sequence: TGTGCCAGCAGCTTAAAGCAGGGTAGGCATCAGCCCCAGCATTTT. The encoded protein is CASSLKQGRHQPQHF. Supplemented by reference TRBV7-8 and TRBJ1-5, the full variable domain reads GAGVSQSPRYKVAKRGQDVALRCDPISGHVSLFWYQQALGQGPEFLTYFQNEAQLDKSGLPSDRFFAERPEGSVSTLKIQRTQQEDSAVYLCASSLKQGRHQPQHFGDGTRLSIL.

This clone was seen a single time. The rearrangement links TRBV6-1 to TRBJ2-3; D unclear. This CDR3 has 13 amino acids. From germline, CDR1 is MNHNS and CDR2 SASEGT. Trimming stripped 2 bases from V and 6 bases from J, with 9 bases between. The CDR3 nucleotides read TGTGCCAGCAGTGAAACTACCGGGGATACGCAGTATTTT. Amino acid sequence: CASSETTGDTQYF.

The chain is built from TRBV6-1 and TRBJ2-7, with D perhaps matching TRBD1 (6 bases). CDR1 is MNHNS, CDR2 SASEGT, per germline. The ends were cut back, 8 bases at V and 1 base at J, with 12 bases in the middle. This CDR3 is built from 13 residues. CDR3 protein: CASRKQGSYEQYV. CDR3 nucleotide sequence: TGTGCCAGCCGGAAACAGGGTTCCTACGAGCAGTACGTC.